Each of the 23 T cell receptor beta chains below was sequenced from the same sample in a study of blood T cells in healthy people across ages. A second about 7 to 11 cycle PCR used barcoded and J-beta primers. TCRdb passed the 5' RACE reads through MiXCR, listing each CDR3 protein once. The sample includes 1.8 million or so distinct CDR3 sequences, roughly 43% seen only once; the top ten take under 30%. The sequencing input was blood. The origin of the receptors is a human donor in good health.

A remark on this clonotype: The junction departs from germline at one end; a sequencing error may be responsible. The genes are TRBV7-3 and TRBJ2-6; D might be TRBD2 (5 bases). This CDR3 spans 15 amino acids. CDR1 and CDR2 (germline): SGHTA, FQGTGA. CDR3: CASSEGPSGTNVLTF. The CDR3 nucleotides are TGTGCCAGCAGCGAGGGCCCCTCTGGGACCAACGTCCTGACTTTC.

This clonotype turned up a few times. Sequence at one end of the junction differs from germline and may be a read error. V gene TRBV7-9 combines with J gene TRBJ1-2; maybe TRBD1 (6 bases). Per the germline V gene, CDR1 is SEHNR and CDR2 is FQNEAQ (reference sequence). CDR3 length equals 15 residues. The CDR3 protein is CASSRAGDAYYGYTF. The CDR3 region has the DNA TGTGCCAGCAGTCGAGCAGGGGACGCATATTATGGTTACACCTTC.

This sequence joins TRBV7-2 and TRBJ1-2; 7 bases line up with TRBD1. This CDR3 has 15 amino acids. Germline V lookup: CDR1 SGHTA, CDR2 FQGNSA. Germline trimming cut 1 base from V and 5 bases from J; bases unmatched to any gene: 7. CDR3 sequence reads: CASSLEVDRPYGYTF. The DNA of the CDR3 is TGTGCCAGCAGCTTAGAGGTGGACAGGCCATATGGCTACACCTTC.

The chain joins TRBV7-3 to TRBJ2-1; D is undetermined. The CDR3 is made up of 13 amino acids. The germline gives CDR1 SGHTA, CDR2 FQGTGA. The V end was cut by 5 bases, the J end by 5 bases, with 10 bases between. Here the CDR3 DNA reads TGTGCCAGCAGCGTGGGTTTAGACAATGAGCAGTTCTTC. This gives the protein CASSVGLDNEQFF.

This clonotype was detected ten times or more. J is TRBJ2-5 and V is TRBV7-3; D ambiguous. The germline V gene has CDR1 SGHTA and CDR2 FQGTGA. The CDR3 sequence is 15 residues long. With 1 base removed from V and 5 bases from J, the gap between germline ends came to 14 bases. This CDR3 is CASSLMAGVLETQYF. The CDR3 DNA reads TGTGCCAGCAGCTTAATGGCAGGTGTCTTGGAGACCCAGTACTTC.

CDR3 residues: CSLPGLAGLYNEQFF. The CDR3 DNA is TGCAGCCTTCCGGGACTAGCGGGGCTATACAATGAGCAGTTCTTC. The chain joins TRBV20-1 to TRBJ2-1; TRBD2 aligns across 13 bases. There are 15 residues in the CDR3. CDR1 and CDR2 (germline): DFQATT, SNEGSKA (reference sequence).

The CDR3 DNA follows: TGCAGCGTTGGACAGGGATCGAACACTGAAGCTTTCTTT. It specifies CSVGQGSNTEAFF. The V and J genes are TRBV29-1 and TRBJ1-1, with 7 bases aligning to TRBD1. The V and J ends lost 4 bases and 1 base, in that order; junction bases with no gene match: 3. The CDR3 extends over 13 amino acids. Germline V gene sequence: CDR1 SQVTM, CDR2 ANQGSEA.

To note about this clonotype: An end of the junction differs from the germline gene, which may be a read error. The chain combines TRBV20-1 with TRBJ2-1; either TRBD1 or TRBD2 may fit D (6 bases each). In germline, CDR1 is DFQATT, CDR2 SNEGSKA (reference sequence). This CDR3 has 16 amino acids. The CDR3 bases are TGCAGTGCTAGAGATCTAGGGGGAGGCATCTACAATGAGCGGTTCTTC. Its translation: CSARDLGGGIYNERFF.

V and J are TRBV27 and TRBJ1-1, with D possibly TRBD1 on 5 matching bases. Trimming took off 6 bases at V and 5 bases at J, with 25 bases between the two ends. The CDR3 has 17 residues. Germline CDR1 reads MNHEY; CDR2 reads SMNVEV (reference sequence). The CDR3 sequence is CASRYSPGGGSGTEAFF. DNA for the CDR3: TGTGCCAGCAGATATTCCCCGGGGGGTGGATCGGGGACTGAAGCTTTCTTT.

CDR3 nucleotides: TGCAGTGCTGTCTGCCATGACAGGGTGGCAACAGATACGCAGTATTTT. It yields the protein CSAVCHDRVATDTQYF. The chain joins TRBV20-1 to TRBJ2-3, with 7 positions matching TRBD1. The CDR3 totals 16 residues. From germline, CDR1 is DFQATT and CDR2 SNEGSKA (reference sequence). J gave up 3 bases and V 5 bases, and 14 bases lay outside the gene matches.

This clonotype appeared a single time. Mismatch with germline at one junction end may stem from a read error. The chain employs TRBV10-3 and TRBJ2-6; D uncertain. Germline V gene lookup returns CDR1 ENHRY and CDR2 SYGVKD. The CDR3 runs to 17 residues. The CDR3 sequence: CAIGESISYSGANVLTF. The CDR3 nucleotides are TGTGCCATCGGTGAGTCGATAAGTTACTCTGGGGCCAACGTCCTGACTTTC.

The CDR3 loop reads CASTRDREGEQYF. The CDR3 DNA follows: TGTGCCAGCACCCGGGACAGGGAAGGAGAGCAGTACTTC. The V and J genes are TRBV6-5 and TRBJ2-5; 9 bases map to TRBD1. The trim removed 7 bases at V and 11 bases at J, leaving 11 bases unmatched. The CDR3 consists of 13 residues. Germline V gives CDR1 MNHEY, CDR2 SVGAGI.

This clonotype has more than one count but fewer than ten. The CDR3 protein is CSVEIQGGTDTQYF. Here the CDR3 DNA reads TGCAGCGTTGAAATACAGGGCGGGACAGATACGCAGTATTTT. This chain uses TRBV29-1 with TRBJ2-3; D may be TRBD1 (6 bases). This CDR3 comprises 14 residues. Trimming pared 2 bases from V and 3 bases from J, leaving 12 bases between. CDR1 SQVTM and CDR2 ANQGSEA come from the germline V gene.

V is TRBV12-3 or TRBV12-4 and J is TRBJ1-2; the D gene is possibly TRBD1 (6 bases). This CDR3 has 15 amino acids. The germline V and J ends were trimmed by 4 bases and 3 bases, with 15 bases remaining between them. The CDR3 DNA follows: TGTGCCAGCAGTTCCCAAGGGGGTCGGGACTATGGCTACACCTTC. It is translated as CASSSQGGRDYGYTF.

This clonotype was counted between two and nine times. The chain combines TRBV18 with TRBJ2-3; D remains ambiguous. Trimming pared 5 bases from V and 0 bases from J, leaving 15 bases between. Germline assignment: CDR1 KGHSH and CDR2 LQKENI. There are 16 residues in the CDR3. In nucleotides, the CDR3 is TGTGCCAGCTCAAGCCAACAAGAGCAGAGCACAGATACGCAGTATTTT. This translates into CASSSQQEQSTDTQYF.

This rearrangement joins TRBV20-1 to TRBJ2-7; 7 bases are a match to TRBD1. V was clipped by 5 bases and J by 1 base; unmatched bases: 11. Germline values: CDR1 DFQATT, CDR2 SNEGSKA (reference sequence). This CDR3 contains 15 residues. The CDR3: CSAPRRDRLSYEQYF. DNA of the CDR3: TGCAGTGCTCCACGACGGGACAGACTATCCTACGAGCAGTACTTC.

The genes are TRBV10-3 and TRBJ2-1; D remains ambiguous. This CDR3 comprises 15 residues. Per germline, CDR1 ENHRY and CDR2 SYGVKD. The ends were cut back, 3 bases at V and 8 bases at J, with 17 bases in the middle. CDR3 protein: CAISEPGRWDDEQFF. The CDR3 region has the DNA TGTGCCATCAGTGAACCCGGCAGGTGGGATGATGAGCAGTTCTTC.

The chain links TRBV18 to TRBJ2-1; TRBD1 or TRBD2 may be the D gene (6 bases each). The CDR3 spans 15 residues. V lost 3 bases and J 7 bases, leaving 16 bases between the germline ends. Germline loops: CDR1 KGHSH, CDR2 LQKENI. CDR3 in amino acids: CASSPHLGGPNEQFF. CDR3 nucleotides: TGTGCCAGCTCACCCCACCTAGGGGGGCCTAATGAGCAGTTCTTC.

The V call is TRBV2, the J call TRBJ1-6; possible D gene TRBD1, 5 bases. The V gene lost 8 bases and the J gene lost 4 bases, with 12 bases spanning the gap. CDR1 is SNHLY, CDR2 FYNNEI, per germline. This CDR3 is 14 amino acids long. This CDR3 reads CASGGREYNSPLHF. In DNA, the CDR3 is TGTGCCAGCGGGGGTAGGGAGTATAATTCACCCCTCCACTTT.

The chain has TRBV29-1 and TRBJ2-3; possibly TRBD2 for D (5 bases). The CDR3 runs 12 residues. V was trimmed by 4 bases and J by 4 bases, leaving 9 bases between them. In germline, CDR1 is SQVTM, CDR2 ANQGSEA. The CDR3 bases are TGCAGCGTTGTGAGGGTATCAGATACGCAGTATTTT. It specifies CSVVRVSDTQYF.

The chain links TRBV7-6 to TRBJ2-1; D unresolved. With 4 bases removed from V and 5 bases from J, the gap between germline ends came to 12 bases. The CDR3 runs 14 residues. From germline, CDR1 is SGHVS and CDR2 FNYEAQ. This CDR3 is CASSYTPLNNEQFF. The DNA of the CDR3 is TGTGCCAGCAGCTACACCCCTCTCAACAATGAGCAGTTCTTC.

The chain combines TRBV25-1 with TRBJ1-5, with 8 bases identical to TRBD1. CDR1 is MGHDK, CDR2 SYGVNS, per germline. There are 14 residues in the CDR3. The V gene end was trimmed by 6 bases and the J gene end by 4 bases; junction bases not matched to a gene: 5. In DNA form, the CDR3 reads TGTGCCAGCAGAGGACAGGGTCTAAATCAGCCCCAGCATTTT. Protein: CASRGQGLNQPQHF.

CDR3 sequence: CASTISRLDEKLFF. For the CDR3, the DNA is TGTGCCAGCACCATTTCCCGGTTGGATGAAAAACTGTTTTTT. The chain combines TRBV12-3 or TRBV12-4 with TRBJ1-4; no clear D. The CDR3 consists of 14 residues. Trimming shortened V by 7 bases and J by 6 bases, and 15 bases separated the two germline ends.